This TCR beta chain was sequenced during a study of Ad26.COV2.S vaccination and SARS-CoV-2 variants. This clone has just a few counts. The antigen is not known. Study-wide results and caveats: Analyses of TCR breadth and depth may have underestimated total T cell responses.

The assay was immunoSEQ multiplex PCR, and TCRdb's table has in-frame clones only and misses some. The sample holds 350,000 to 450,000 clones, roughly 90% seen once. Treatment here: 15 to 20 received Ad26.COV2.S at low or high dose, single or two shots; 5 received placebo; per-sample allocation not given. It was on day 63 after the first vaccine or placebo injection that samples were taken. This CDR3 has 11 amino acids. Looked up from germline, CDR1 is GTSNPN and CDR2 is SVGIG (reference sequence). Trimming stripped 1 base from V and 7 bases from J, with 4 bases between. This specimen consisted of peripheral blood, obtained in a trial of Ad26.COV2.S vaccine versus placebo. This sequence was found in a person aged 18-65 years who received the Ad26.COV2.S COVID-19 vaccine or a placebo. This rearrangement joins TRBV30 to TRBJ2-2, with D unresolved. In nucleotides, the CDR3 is TGTGCCTGGAGTGAGGACGGGGAGCTGTTTTTT. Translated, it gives CAWSEDGELFF.